Shown below are 26 T cell receptor beta chains from a single sample sequenced in a study of prognosis after radiotherapy for stage I lung cancer. With two-round multiplex PCR, TCR beta CDR3 sequences were amplified from genomic DNA. Primers were specific to each TRBV and TRBJ gene in first-round PCR. TCRdb used MiXCR to reprocess the multiplex PCR reads, holding one entry per CDR3 protein. The table records roughly 20,000 distinct CDR3 sequences, approximately 50% of them present only once. Sequences were derived from PBMCs, sampled before or after stereotactic body radiation therapy (not recorded which). The receptors originated from a donor over 45 with non-small cell lung cancer.

The chain couples TRBV6-5 to TRBJ1-2, with 11 bases fitting TRBD1. Germline V CDR1 and CDR2: MNHEY, SVGAGI. CDR3 length equals 16 residues. V lost 3 bases and J lost 4; bases outside the gene matches: 7. CDR3 nucleotides: TGTGCCAGCAGTTATGCTCGGACAGGGGGCGGCTATGGCTACACCTTC. Its translation is CASSYARTGGGYGYTF.

This clonotype was recorded many times. The chain employs TRBV6-1 and TRBJ1-2; a weak D match, TRBD1 (6 bases). The CDR3 has 14 amino acids. Germline V gene lookup returns CDR1 MNHNS and CDR2 SASEGT. With 0 bases removed from V and 7 bases from J, the gap between germline ends came to 12 bases. This chain's CDR3 is CASSEAARTVGYTF. CDR3 nucleotides: TGTGCCAGCAGTGAAGCCGCCCGGACAGTTGGCTACACCTTC.

V and J are TRBV7-2 and TRBJ2-7; possible D gene TRBD1, 6 bases. V lost 5 bases, J lost 7 bases, and 18 bases lay in between. The germline gives CDR1 SGHTA, CDR2 FQGNSA. This CDR3 region has 14 residues. The CDR3, as DNA: TGTGCCAGCAGCAAAGGGGGTCCCCTGGTGGAGCAGTACTTC. Residues: CASSKGGPLVEQYF.

The chain carries TRBV28 and TRBJ1-5; D uncertain. Trimming left V 2 bases short and J 6 bases short, with 14 bases between. The CDR3 has 15 amino acids. Germline CDR1 MDHEN, CDR2 SYDVKM. The CDR3 here is CASSLDMALGQPQHF. CDR3 DNA: TGTGCCAGCAGTTTAGACATGGCGCTGGGTCAGCCCCAGCATTTT.

There are many counts of this clonotype. V usage is TRBV27 and J usage is TRBJ2-5; D gene uncertain. The length of the CDR3 is 13 residues. Looked up from germline, CDR1 is MNHEY and CDR2 is SMNVEV (reference sequence). V was shortened by 3 bases and J by 2 bases, with 7 bases between the two germline ends. In nucleotides, the CDR3 is TGTGCCAGCAGTTTTTCCATTCAAGAGACCCAGTACTTC. Protein product: CASSFSIQETQYF.

This clonotype showed up many times. The V call is TRBV10-2, the J call TRBJ1-6; D is perhaps TRBD1 (5 bases). The germline V gene encodes CDR1 WSHSY and CDR2 SAAADI. The CDR3 spans 15 residues. Between the trimmed V and J ends, which lost 0 bases and 10 bases, there was a span of 13 bases. The CDR3 nucleotides read TGCGCCAGCAGTGAGTCGCTTCAGGGCCGGTCACCCCTCCACTTT. This codes for CASSESLQGRSPLHF.

This clonotype was observed many times. The rearrangement links TRBV18 to TRBJ2-7; 9 nucleotides line up with TRBD1. V was clipped by 4 bases and J by 0 bases; unmatched bases: 10. Germline CDR1 reads KGHSH; CDR2 reads LQKENI. This CDR3 is built from 17 residues. CDR3: CASSQGQGSLGSYEQYF. The CDR3 DNA reads as TGTGCCAGCTCACAGGGACAGGGAAGTCTCGGCTCCTACGAGCAGTACTTC.

Comments on this clonotype: A far more abundant clone sits one base away, making this likely a read error. This chain uses TRBV12-3 or TRBV12-4 with TRBJ2-3; 12 nucleotides match TRBD2. V lost 8 bases and J lost 7; bases outside the gene matches: 7. CDR3 length: 14 residues. As DNA, the CDR3 is TGTGCCAGCCATACTAGCGGGAGGTCATATACGCAGTATTTT. As protein: CASHTSGRSYTQYF.

Worth noting for this clonotype: A far more abundant clone sits one base away, making this likely a read error. The rearrangement uses TRBV6-6 and TRBJ2-1; TRBD2 aligns across 13 bases. CDR3 length equals 17 residues. Trimming cost V 4 bases and J 4 bases; bases outside gene matches: 7. Germline V CDR1 and CDR2: MNHNY, SVGAGI (reference sequence). The CDR3 bases are TGTGCCAGCAGTTGGACTAGCGGGAGAAGTGGGTACAATGAGCAGTTCTTC. It encodes CASSWTSGRSGYNEQFF.

With regard to this clonotype: A junction end diverges from the germline sequence, so it may reflect a read error. The genes are TRBV20-1 and TRBJ2-1; possibly TRBD1 for D (6 bases). CDR1 and CDR2 from the germline V gene are DFQATT and SNEGSKA (reference sequence). CDR3 length equals 15 residues. CDR3 nucleotides: TGCAGTGCTAGGCAGGGGTCGAGCTCCTACAATGTGCAGTTCTTC. It encodes CSARQGSSSYNVQFF.

Many counts were recorded for this clonotype. The chain links TRBV28 to TRBJ1-5; TRBD1 matches at 10 bases. The V and J ends lost 2 bases and 6 bases, in that order; junction bases with no gene match: 4. The CDR3 runs to 15 residues. Germline CDR1 and CDR2: MDHEN and SYDVKM. CDR3 sequence: CASSLDRGLGQPQHF. In DNA, the CDR3 is TGTGCCAGCAGTTTAGACAGGGGGCTGGGTCAGCCCCAGCATTTT.

This clonotype appeared many times. The chain joins TRBV5-1 to TRBJ2-5; 7 nucleotides line up with TRBD2. The CDR3 covers 17 residues. In germline, CDR1 is SGHRS, CDR2 YFSETQ. Trimming cost V 4 bases and J 5 bases; bases outside gene matches: 17. The CDR3 spells CASSPGREFKGWETQYF. DNA of the CDR3: TGCGCCAGCAGCCCGGGGCGGGAGTTTAAGGGTTGGGAGACCCAGTACTTC.

Within the sample, this clonotype is medium-sized. The V gene is TRBV19, the J gene TRBJ1-2; D is unresolved. This CDR3 spans 14 amino acids. CDR1 and CDR2 (germline): LNHDA, SQIVND (reference sequence). V was pared by 0 bases and J by 8 bases, with 13 bases between. CDR3 bases: TGTGCCAGTAGTATAGATCTAAGACCGGCGGGCTACACCTTC. Translation: CASSIDLRPAGYTF.

Worth noting for this clonotype: A read error is likely here: a far larger clone is one base away. The conserved final phenylalanine or tryptophan is absent from the CDR3, which likely points to a read error. This chain joins TRBV12-3 or TRBV12-4 and TRBJ2-3, with TRBD1 matching over 9 bases. Germline trimming cut 3 bases from V and 0 bases from J; bases unmatched to any gene: 10. This CDR3 has 18 residues. The CDR3: CASSLDRGLLTSTDTQYL. The DNA for the CDR3 is TGTGCCAGCAGTTTGGACAGGGGACTGCTCACTAGCACAGATACGCAGTATCTT.

This clonotype was recorded a few times. A clone one base away is much larger, so this may be a read error. The chain carries TRBV29-1 and TRBJ1-2; D is possibly TRBD1 (6 bases). The CDR3 sequence is 15 residues long. Trimming removed 8 bases from V and 7 bases from J, with 26 bases in between. Germline V gene sequence: CDR1 SQVTM, CDR2 ANQGSEA. In nucleotides, the CDR3 is TGCAGCTCTACCTTGATGACAGGTCCAGGAGGTGGCTACACCTTC. The encoded protein is CSSTLMTGPGGGYTF.

With respect to this clonotype: It is likely a read error, because the conserved phenylalanine at the end of the CDR3 is missing. The DNA is left out, because the CDR3 cannot be placed on it with certainty; the CDR3 is given as TCRdb lists it. This chain uses TRBV19 with TRBJ2-7; no check of the table's D call, TRBD2, against the DNA was made. Germline values: CDR1 LNHDA, CDR2 SQIVND (reference sequence). 13 amino acids form the CDR3, both terminal residues included. The CDR3 reads CASDGGFNDEHYL.

This clonotype has ten or more counts. The gene calls are TRBV3-1 and TRBJ2-1, with 7 bases that match TRBD2. From germline, CDR1 is LGHDT and CDR2 YNNKEL (reference sequence). V shed 0 bases and J 12 bases; nucleotides not matched to a gene: 2. The CDR3 is 12 amino acids. CDR3 DNA: TGTGCCAGCAGCCAAGATCGCGGGGGGCAGTTCTTC. This translates into CASSQDRGGQFF.

The table lists this clonotype with many counts. The rearrangement links TRBV19 to TRBJ1-5; the D is unclear. This CDR3 has 13 residues. Germline V gene data show CDR1 as LNHDA and CDR2 as SQIVND (reference sequence). V was pared by 3 bases and J by 11 bases, with 14 bases between. The CDR3 nucleotides are TGTGCCAGTAGTATTCCCAACGCAGGCACCCAGCATTTT. Its translation: CASSIPNAGTQHF.

About this clonotype itself: Mismatch with germline at one junction end may stem from a read error. The rearrangement links TRBV28 to TRBJ1-5; D remains ambiguous. Germline assignment: CDR1 MDHEN and CDR2 SYDVKM. The CDR3 extends over 14 amino acids. The CDR3 DNA reads TGTGTCAGCATATATGGGGAGGGTTACCAGCCCCAGCATTTT. Protein: CVSIYGEGYQPQHF.

The V and J genes are TRBV11-1 and TRBJ2-1; D remains ambiguous. Trimming removed 4 bases at V and 1 base at J, with 17 bases between. The CDR3 runs to 17 residues. CDR1 and CDR2 from the germline V gene are SGHAT and FQDESV (reference sequence). The chain's CDR3 is CASSSYVVRKSYNEQFF. For the CDR3, the DNA is TGTGCCAGCAGCTCCTACGTGGTTCGGAAGTCCTACAATGAGCAGTTCTTC.

The chain carries TRBV20-1 and TRBJ2-7, with TRBD2 as a possible D gene (6 bases). Per germline, CDR1 DFQATT and CDR2 SNEGSKA (reference sequence). The CDR3 runs 13 residues. V lost 5 bases and J 0 bases, leaving 11 bases between the germline ends. Here the CDR3 DNA reads TGCAGTGCTCCGACTAGATTCTCCTACGAGCAGTACTTC. It is translated as CSAPTRFSYEQYF.

The chain is built from TRBV2 and TRBJ2-7; D possibly corresponds to TRBD1 (5 bases). V lost 1 base and J lost 2, with 12 bases in between. Germline CDR1 reads SNHLY; CDR2 reads FYNNEI. The CDR3 contains 15 residues. CDR3 DNA: TGTGCCAGCAGTGAAGATGGACATGGTCCCTACGAGCAGTACTTC. It is translated as CASSEDGHGPYEQYF.

Many counts were recorded for this clonotype. CDR3 in amino acids: CASSLGIKETQYF. The CDR3 DNA reads TGTGCCAGCAGTTTGGGAATAAAAGAGACCCAGTACTTC. The V call is TRBV28, the J call TRBJ2-5, with D hard to call. V was pared by 3 bases and J by 3 bases, with 8 bases between. Germline V CDR1 and CDR2: MDHEN, SYDVKM. This CDR3 comprises 13 residues.

This clonotype was seen ten or more times. The chain recombines TRBV7-9 with TRBJ1-3; D ambiguous. V lost 3 bases and J lost 0, with 3 bases in between. There are 13 residues in the CDR3. The germline gives CDR1 SEHNR, CDR2 FQNEAQ (reference sequence). CDR3 in DNA: TGTGCCAGCAGCTTGGGCTCTGGAAACACCATATATTTT. It yields the protein CASSLGSGNTIYF.

A note on this clonotype: Possible read error: a much larger clone is one base away. This chain links TRBV11-2 with TRBJ2-1; D possibly corresponds to TRBD2 (6 bases). Looked up from germline, CDR1 is SGHAT and CDR2 is FQNNGV. V shed 7 bases and J shed 10 bases, with 20 bases lying between them. The CDR3 spans 14 residues. The CDR3 sequence is CASIDTPGSNEQFF. The DNA for the CDR3 is TGTGCCAGCATCGATACCCCCGGGAGTAACGAGCAGTTCTTC. The variable domain in full, with the rest retrieved from reference TRBV11-2 and TRBJ2-1, is EAGVAQSPRYKIIEKRQSVAFWCNPISGHATLYWYQQILGQGPKLLIQFQNNGVVDDSQLPKDRFSAERLKGVDSTLKIQPAKLEDSAVYLCASIDTPGSNEQFFGPGTRLTVL.

In this sample, this clonotype turned up many times. The chain uses TRBV20-1 and TRBJ2-7; D call uncertain. V was pared by 0 bases and J by 2 bases, with 11 bases between. CDR1 DFQATT and CDR2 SNEGSKA come from the germline V gene (reference sequence). The length of the CDR3 is 14 residues. CDR3 residues: CSARDPDVAYEQYF. The CDR3 DNA sequence: TGCAGTGCTAGAGATCCCGACGTCGCCTACGAGCAGTACTTC.